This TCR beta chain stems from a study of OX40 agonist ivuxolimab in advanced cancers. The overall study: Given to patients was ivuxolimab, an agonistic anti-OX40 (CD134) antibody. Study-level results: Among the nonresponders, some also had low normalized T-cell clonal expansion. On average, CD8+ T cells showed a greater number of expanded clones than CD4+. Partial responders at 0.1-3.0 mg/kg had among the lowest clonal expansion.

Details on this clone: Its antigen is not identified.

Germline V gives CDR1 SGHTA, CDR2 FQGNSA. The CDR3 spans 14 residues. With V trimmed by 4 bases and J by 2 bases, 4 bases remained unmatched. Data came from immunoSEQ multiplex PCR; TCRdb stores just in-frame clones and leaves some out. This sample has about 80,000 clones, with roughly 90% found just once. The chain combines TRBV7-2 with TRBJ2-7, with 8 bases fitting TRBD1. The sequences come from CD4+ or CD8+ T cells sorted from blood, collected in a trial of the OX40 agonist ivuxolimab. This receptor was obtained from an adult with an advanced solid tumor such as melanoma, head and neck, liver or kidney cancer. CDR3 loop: CASSSRQGTYEQYF. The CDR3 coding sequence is TGTGCCAGCAGCTCTCGACAGGGGACCTACGAGCAGTACTTC.